This is a list of T cell receptor beta chains from one sample in a study of monozygotic twins with inflammatory bowel disease. Following a re-call of the 5' RACE reads, TCRdb has one entry per CDR3 protein and lacks DNA. This repertoire includes more than 120,000 distinct CDR3 sequences. Sample: blood. The receptors originated from a human donor with ulcerative colitis or Crohn's disease, or a healthy co-twin of an affected twin (not recorded which). The CDR3 runs from the conserved cysteine through the conserved F or W.

V	J	CDR3
TRBV5-1	TRBJ1-2	CASSPLGYDNYGYTF
TRBV30	TRBJ1-6	CAWSQGQNSPLHF
TRBV7-9	TRBJ2-3	CASSLADVVAAQYF
TRBV11-2	TRBJ2-7	CASSPIPGQARSTTYEQYF
TRBV7-9	TRBJ1-1	CASSLGIGQPNTEAFF
TRBV20-1	TRBJ1-1	CSALRDPNTEAFF
TRBV5-1	TRBJ2-7	CASSLVDRHYEQYF
TRBV19	TRBJ2-7	CASSIDPDRSEAYEQYF
TRBV20-1	TRBJ1-3	CSARVGTGNTIYF
TRBV4-3	TRBJ2-6	CASSHGSPGSGANVLTF
TRBV5-4	TRBJ2-3	CASSRGGGDTQYF
TRBV3-1	TRBJ2-1	CASSQESGTGGYEQFF
TRBV5-1	TRBJ2-3	CASSPGDNTDTQYF
TRBV9	TRBJ1-1	CASSVGHGRLVGTEAFF
TRBV18	TRBJ1-2	CASSWSGANYGYTF
TRBV5-6	TRBJ2-2	CASSPTSGGASGELFF
TRBV14	TRBJ2-1	CASSQITGTIGVGQFF
TRBV27	TRBJ2-2	CASSFWTSPNTGELFF
TRBV7-2	TRBJ1-5	CASSPDRGEPQHF
TRBV5-1	TRBJ2-2	CASRTRTANTGELFF
TRBV5-1	TRBJ2-5	CASRVIETQYF
TRBV19	TRBJ1-1	CASAQRGITEAFF
TRBV24-1	TRBJ2-1	CATSTSGGANARNEQFF
TRBV7-2	TRBJ2-2	CASSLQFANTGELFF
TRBV6-5	TRBJ2-2	CASSYSKGAGSGELFF
TRBV20-1	TRBJ2-5	CSASEEPETQYF
TRBV12-3/TRBV12-4	TRBJ1-5	CASSLRGIGGNDQPQHF
TRBV12-3/TRBV12-4	TRBJ2-2	CASSLEANTGELFF
TRBV5-1	TRBJ1-3	CASSLVAVTDAPGNTIYF
TRBV7-2	TRBJ2-3	CASSFWDQDSDTQYF
TRBV5-6	TRBJ1-1	CASSGTAGTEAFF
TRBV20-1	TRBJ1-2	CSATQRQGGYGYTF
TRBV6-5	TRBJ2-7	CASSYRTGYYEQYF
TRBV5-1	TRBJ1-1	CASSLLLEGPNTEAFF
TRBV20-1	TRBJ2-5	CSAYRDRGGQETQYF